Listed below are T cell receptor beta chains from one sample, sequenced in a study of blood T cell repertoires in COVID-19. Some clones are missing from TCRdb's copy, which holds only in-frame ones; the method was immunoSEQ multiplex PCR. The sample shows 99,000 or so clones, 65% to 90% of them seen only once. Sequenced input: peripheral blood. These receptor sequences come from a man over 45 with acute or convalescent COVID-19. CDR3s include the opening cysteine and the closing phenylalanine or tryptophan. Clone sizes are given selectively: once, few, many, or a class where the clone is expanded.

15	NA	TRBV28	TRBJ2-4	CASSLTGPSKNIQYF
16	once	TRBV7-2	TRBJ2-7	CASSLAAAGGPYEQYF
12	NA	TRBV28	TRBJ2-3	CASRSGQNTQYF
14	NA	TRBV6-5	TRBJ1-6	CASKGPGGTAPLHF
12	NA	TRBV5-6	TRBJ2-5	CASGQGWVTQYF
13	NA	TRBV7-3	TRBJ2-3	CASGTGATDTQYF
13	NA	TRBV30	TRBJ1-5	CAWSVSQGQPQHF
13	NA	TRBV11-2	TRBJ2-5	CASSLDRAETQYF
15	NA	TRBV6-5	TRBJ2-7	CASSWGGGSSYEQYF
14	NA	TRBV11-3	TRBJ1-2	CASSLNRGGYGYTF
17	NA	TRBV10-3	TRBJ1-1	CAISAQTLGQPDTEAFF
18	NA	TRBV24-1	TRBJ1-2	CATSADRSGLPLTYGYTF
17	NA	TRBV3-1/TRBV3-2	TRBJ1-4	CASSPFLTGVANEKLFF
13	NA	TRBV27	TRBJ2-2	CASSHGAAGELFF
14	NA	TRBV30	TRBJ1-1	CAWSLGGSGTEAFF
17	NA	TRBV19	TRBJ2-1	CASSTKPGTPGYNEQFF
13	NA	TRBV28	TRBJ1-2	CASSIQGGYGYTF
16	NA	TRBV11-2	TRBJ2-7	CASSFFRETNPYEQYF
15	NA	TRBV19	TRBJ1-6	CASSTRDRGRSPLHF
15	NA	TRBV24-1	TRBJ2-5	CATSDFELAGETQYF
14	NA	TRBV15	TRBJ1-2	CATSRVWGDYGYTF
13	NA	TRBV18	TRBJ1-1	CASSPSKNTEAFF
13	NA	TRBV28	TRBJ2-3	CASQKDLADTQYF
14	few	TRBV7-6	TRBJ1-6	CASSLVQLNSPLHF
15	NA	TRBV19	TRBJ1-5	CASSWTGGENQPQHF
14	NA	TRBV11-2	TRBJ1-3	CASSLDRAYNTIYF
13	NA	TRBV4-2	TRBJ2-5	CASSQGVWETQYF
14	few	TRBV5-1	TRBJ1-3	CASSLGGSGNTIYF
15	NA	TRBV5-5	TRBJ2-5	CASSTSLEGQETQYF
16	NA	TRBV5-1	TRBJ1-4	CASGEGLQASGEKLFF
13	NA	TRBV2	TRBJ2-5	CASSLDSQETQYF